These 29 T cell receptor beta chains share one sample of origin, sequenced in a study of tumor and adjacent non-tumor tissue in lung cancer. RNA was extracted from bulk tissue without any cell sorting. This non-tumor lung sample came from over 3 cm beyond the tumor edge. The library came from three nested PCR rounds adapted from ARM-PCR protocols. TCRdb recomputed calls from the multiplex PCR reads with MiXCR, one row per CDR3 protein. The data hold tens of thousands of distinct CDR3 sequences, with under 75% observed a single time. The specimen was distant non-tumor lung tissue. The receptors derive from a woman aged 70-85 years with non-small cell lung cancer.

This clonotype occurred a few times. V and J are TRBV6-1 and TRBJ2-3; TRBD1 might be the D (6 bases). The V gene's germline CDR1 is MNHNS and CDR2 SASEGT. Trimming removed 7 bases at V and 5 bases at J, with 19 bases between. The CDR3 spans 15 residues. The CDR3 region is CASMDNRDRRDTQYF. The CDR3 DNA reads TGTGCCAGCATGGACAACCGTGACAGGAGAGATACGCAGTATTTT.

The chain joins TRBV5-1 to TRBJ2-3, with 7 bases fitting TRBD2. J lost 2 bases, V lost 5 bases, and 11 bases had no gene match. This CDR3 has 16 amino acids. Germline V lookup: CDR1 SGHRS, CDR2 YFSETQ. DNA for the CDR3: TGCGCCAGCAGGACGGAGGCGGGAGCGATCACAGATACGCAGTATTTT. It is translated as CASRTEAGAITDTQYF.

This clonotype was counted only a few times. This chain uses TRBV21-1 with TRBJ2-1; the table's D call, TRBD2, was not checked against the DNA. TRBV21-1 is labeled a pseudogene. The CDR3 loop spans 17 amino acids. The CDR3 nucleotides read TGTGCCAGCAGCAAACCCGCACTAGCGGGAGGGTCCAATGAGCAGTTCTTC. Its translation is CASSKPALAGGSNEQFF.

With regard to this clonotype: The CDR3 does not end in the conserved phenylalanine or tryptophan, so this is likely a read error. The DNA is omitted, as the CDR3 cannot be located on it reliably, and the CDR3 follows TCRdb's listing. The chain couples TRBV5-1 to TRBJ2-3; the table's D call, TRBD2, was not checked against the DNA. Germline values: CDR1 SGHRS, CDR2 YFSETQ. Counting both end residues, the CDR3 totals 17 amino acids. The chain's CDR3 is CASSQGASGRATDTHYL.

This chain joins TRBV20-1 and TRBJ2-1, with D possibly matching TRBD2 (5 bases). The germline CDR1 and CDR2 sequences are DFQATT and SNEGSKA (reference sequence). Trimming removed 8 bases at V and 3 bases at J, with 20 bases between. The CDR3 is made up of 15 amino acids. This CDR3 is CSSHAASGLYNEQFF. In DNA, the CDR3 is TGCAGTTCTCACGCCGCCAGCGGACTCTACAATGAGCAGTTCTTC.

This chain uses TRBV6-5 with TRBJ2-2, with 7 bases matching TRBD2. Germline assignment: CDR1 MNHEY and CDR2 SVGAGI. CDR3 length: 16 residues. V lost 9 bases and J lost 0; bases outside the gene matches: 10. CDR3 DNA: TGTGCCAGGACTCTAAGAGCGGGGTCGAACACCGGGGAGCTGTTTTTT. Amino acids: CARTLRAGSNTGELFF.

Regarding this clonotype: This CDR3 fails to terminate in the conserved phenylalanine or tryptophan, so it likely reflects a read error. This chain connects TRBV28 to TRBJ2-3; 12 positions agree with TRBD2. V was pared by 6 bases and J by 3 bases, with 13 bases of the junction left unmatched. The CDR3 length is 18 residues. Germline lookup yields CDR1 MDHEN and CDR2 SYDVKM. The CDR3 DNA reads TGTGCCAGCAGGCTACTAGCGGGAGGAGGGTGGAGTACAGATACGCAGTATTCT. Its translation is CASRLLAGGGWSTDTQYS.

On this clonotype itself: Because the CDR3 is missing its conserved closing phenylalanine or tryptophan, this is likely a read error. This chain joins TRBV7-3 and TRBJ2-3, with D possibly TRBD2 on 5 matching bases. The CDR3 totals 14 residues. Germline V CDR1 and CDR2: SGHTA, FQGTGA. The CDR3 DNA reads as TGTGTCAGCAGCTTAACCGGGGTGGCAGATACGCAGTATTAT. Its translation: CVSSLTGVADTQYY.

In its sample, this clonotype was seen many times. The V call is TRBV5-1, the J call TRBJ1-2; D uncertain. V lost 4 bases to trimming and J lost 2 bases, with 12 bases between them. Germline CDR1 reads SGHRS; CDR2 reads YFSETQ. This CDR3 has 14 amino acids. CDR3 loop: CASSHRRGNYGYTF. The DNA of the CDR3 is TGCGCCAGCAGCCACCGGAGAGGGAACTATGGCTACACCTTC. The variable domain in full, with the rest retrieved from reference TRBV5-1 and TRBJ1-2, is KAGVTQTPRYLIKTRGQQVTLSCSPISGHRSVSWYQQTPGQGLQFLFEYFSETQRNKGNFPGRFSGRQFSNSRSEMNVSTLELGDSALYLCASSHRRGNYGYTFGSGTRLTVV.

This chain uses TRBV2 with TRBJ2-1; 11 nucleotides line up with TRBD2. The CDR3 has 15 residues. Germline V gene data show CDR1 as SNHLY and CDR2 as FYNNEI. After removal of 5 bases from V and 7 bases from J, the junction contained 7 bases not matched to a gene. This CDR3 reads CASSSGTSGTNEQFF. The DNA for the CDR3 is TGTGCCAGCAGTTCCGGGACTAGCGGTACGAATGAGCAGTTCTTC. The whole variable domain, remainder taken from reference TRBV2 and TRBJ2-1, is EPEVTQTPSHQVTQMGQEVILRCVPISNHLYFYWYRQILGQKVEFLVSFYNNEISEKSEIFDDQFSVERPDGSNFTLKIRSTKLEDSAMYFCASSSGTSGTNEQFFGPGTRLTVL.

In regard to this clonotype: At one boundary the junction diverges from the germline segment, which might be a read error. J is TRBJ2-7 and V is TRBV29-1; 12 positions agree with TRBD2. This CDR3 spans 16 amino acids. Looked up from germline, CDR1 is SQVTM and CDR2 is ANQGSEA. The CDR3 protein is CSVDASGRAGFYEQHF. The CDR3 DNA sequence: TGCAGCGTTGACGCTAGCGGGAGGGCCGGTTTCTACGAGCAGCACTTC.

Comment on this clonotype: Since no conserved phenylalanine or tryptophan closes the CDR3, a read error is the likely cause. V usage is TRBV4-1 and J usage is TRBJ2-7, with TRBD2 as a possible D gene (6 bases). The length of the CDR3 is 16 residues. Germline V gene lookup returns CDR1 MGHRA and CDR2 YSYEKL. Trimming removed 0 bases from V and 5 bases from J, with 17 bases in between. The chain's CDR3 is CASSQDRASETNEQYS. CDR3 DNA: TGCGCCAGCAGCCAAGATCGGGCTAGCGAGACCAACGAGCAGTACTCC.

As to this clonotype: Lacking the conserved final phenylalanine or tryptophan, this CDR3 likely reflects a read error. This chain uses TRBV10-2 with TRBJ1-6; D gene uncertain. The germline V gene has CDR1 WSHSY and CDR2 SAAADI. The CDR3 runs to 13 residues. Trimming took off 7 bases at V and 7 bases at J, with 11 bases between the two ends. The CDR3 loop is CASTDHWNSPLHY. CDR3 coding DNA: TGCGCCAGCACAGATCACTGGAATTCACCCCTCCACTAT.

This clonotype was seen at least ten times. The genes are TRBV28 and TRBJ2-7; 7 positions match TRBD2. Germline values: CDR1 MDHEN, CDR2 SYDVKM. This CDR3 has 12 amino acids. V shed 2 bases, J shed 7 bases, and the junction held 2 bases outside the gene matches. The CDR3 DNA sequence: TGTGCCAGCAGTTTAACCGGGGGGGAGCAGTACTTC. Protein product: CASSLTGGEQYF.

This clonotype was seen just once. One end of the junction varies from germline; a read error may be responsible. The chain carries TRBV29-1 and TRBJ2-1; D possibly matches TRBD1 or TRBD2 (5 bases each). This CDR3 has 14 amino acids. Germline V gene sequence: CDR1 SQVTM, CDR2 ANQGSEA. The CDR3 sequence: CSVSGPTISNEQFF. The DNA for the CDR3 is TGCAGCGTCTCGGGACCTACGATCTCCAATGAGCAGTTCTTT.

The chain carries TRBV6-6 and TRBJ1-4, with 7 bases that match TRBD1. CDR3 size: 15 residues. The germline CDR1 and CDR2 sequences are MNHNY and SVGAGI (reference sequence). CDR3 amino acids: CTNKRDRPTNEKLFF. The CDR3 DNA reads as TGTACCAACAAACGGGACAGACCAACTAATGAAAAACTGTTTTTT.

Comment on this clonotype: The CDR3 ends on some other residue instead of the conserved phenylalanine or tryptophan, so this is likely a read error. The J gene is TRBJ2-1, the V gene TRBV20-1, with D perhaps TRBD1 or TRBD2 (5 bases each). V gave up 0 bases and J gave up 6 bases, with 21 bases separating them. Germline V gene lookup returns CDR1 DFQATT and CDR2 SNEGSKA (reference sequence). This CDR3 contains 17 residues. The CDR3 reads CSARETAGTAGPNEQFL. In nucleotides, the CDR3 is TGCAGTGCTAGAGAGACGGCCGGGACCGCTGGCCCCAATGAGCAGTTCCTC.

Notes on this clonotype: This clone may be a read error of a much larger clone one base away. The CDR3 sequence: CASSFGGGSTDMQYF. CDR3 DNA: TGTGCCAGCAGCTTTGGGGGGGGAAGCACAGATATGCAGTATTTT. The gene calls are TRBV5-4 and TRBJ2-3, with 7 bases that match TRBD2. CDR3 length equals 15 residues. Germline-derived CDR1 and CDR2 are SGHNT and YYREEE (reference sequence).

On this clonotype: One end of the junction is discordant with germline, which a read error may explain. The chain is built from TRBV20-1 and TRBJ1-1, with D maybe TRBD1 (5 bases). The germline V gene has CDR1 DFQATT and CDR2 SNEGSKA (reference sequence). The length of the CDR3 is 14 residues. CDR3 nucleotide sequence: TGCAGAGCTAGAGGGCGTAGGGGTCCTCATGAAGCTTTCTTT. Translating it yields CRARGRRGPHEAFF.

This clonotype was seen repeatedly, ten times or more. V is TRBV6-2 or TRBV6-3 and J is TRBJ2-3, with TRBD1 matching over 7 bases. Germline V gene lookup returns CDR1 MNHEY and CDR2 SVGEGT. The CDR3 is made up of 13 amino acids. Trimming removed 7 bases from V and 2 bases from J; junction bases left unmatched: 3. The CDR3 loop is CASNDRVTDTQYF. As DNA, the CDR3 is TGTGCCAGCAATGACAGGGTCACAGATACGCAGTATTTT.

To note about this clonotype: At one end the junction does not follow the germline gene, possibly because of a read error. The rearrangement joins TRBV5-5 to TRBJ1-6; D is unclear. From germline, CDR1 is SGHKS and CDR2 YYEKEE (reference sequence). The CDR3 loop spans 15 amino acids. In nucleotides, the CDR3 is TGTGCCAGCATCTTGGTATTGCAGGCAAATTCACCCCTCCAATTT. Translated: CASILVLQANSPLQF.

As to this clonotype: The junction differs from germline at one of its ends, possibly a read error. The chain employs TRBV29-1 and TRBJ2-5, with D uncertain. CDR1 is SQVTM, CDR2 ANQGSEA, per germline. This CDR3 is built from 12 residues. The CDR3 region has the DNA TGCAGTGTTGGGCCGTCCCAAGAGACCCAGTGCTTC. This codes for CSVGPSQETQCF.

V and J are TRBV10-3 and TRBJ2-5, with 7 nucleotides matching TRBD1. The CDR3 spans 14 residues. CDR1 and CDR2 (germline): ENHRY, SYGVKD. The CDR3 sequence is CVVSESVQGETQYF. CDR3 in DNA: TGTGTCGTCAGTGAGTCAGTACAGGGGGAGACCCAGTACTTC.

This clonotype was seen ten or more times. V and J are TRBV6-1 and TRBJ1-5, with 9 nucleotides matching TRBD1. V lost 11 bases to trimming and J lost 3 bases; unmatched junction nucleotides: 2. The germline V gene encodes CDR1 MNHNS and CDR2 SASEGT. The CDR3 is 12 residues long. The CDR3 region is CAGQGPNQPQHF. CDR3 nucleotide sequence: TGTGCCGGACAGGGGCCCAATCAGCCCCAGCATTTT.

As for this clonotype: The junction shows a germline mismatch at one end, possibly a read error. The CDR3 reads CSVEAGFTFNEQFF. For the CDR3, the DNA is TGCAGCGTCGAGGCCGGTTTTACCTTCAATGAGCAGTTCTTT. The chain uses TRBV29-1 and TRBJ2-1; D is unresolved. The CDR3 contains 14 residues. Germline loops: CDR1 SQVTM, CDR2 ANQGSEA.

Comment on this clonotype: Given a much more abundant clone one base away, this may be a read error. V usage is TRBV10-2 and J usage is TRBJ2-3; tentative D call: TRBD2 (5 bases). This CDR3 comprises 14 residues. Germline lookup yields CDR1 WSHSY and CDR2 SAAADI. This CDR3 is CVSSEGISTDTQYF. The CDR3 nucleotides read TGCGTCAGCAGTGAGGGAATTAGCACAGATACGCAGTATTTT.

In this sample, this clonotype turned up many times. J is TRBJ1-3 and V is TRBV11-2; no firm D call. CDR3 length: 13 amino acids. Germline-derived CDR1 and CDR2 are SGHAT and FQNNGV. Trimming removed 5 bases from V and 8 bases from J, with 13 bases in between. CDR3 sequence (DNA): TGTGCCAGCAGCCTCGGTCGGTGGGACACCATATATTTT. Translating gives CASSLGRWDTIYF. Variable domain in full (rest from reference TRBV11-2 and TRBJ1-3): EAGVAQSPRYKIIEKRQSVAFWCNPISGHATLYWYQQILGQGPKLLIQFQNNGVVDDSQLPKDRFSAERLKGVDSTLKIQPAKLEDSAVYLCASSLGRWDTIYFGEGSWLTVV.

About this clonotype itself: The junction and the germline gene differ at one end; a read error may be behind it. The chain carries TRBV5-6 and TRBJ1-2; 7 nucleotides line up with TRBD1. Germline V gene lookup returns CDR1 SGHDT and CDR2 YYEEEE. The CDR3 extends over 15 amino acids. CDR3 bases: TGTGACAGCAACTTGAAACAGGGGAATAACTATGGCTACACCTTC. Amino acids: CDSNLKQGNNYGYTF. The full variable domain, rest sourced from reference TRBV5-6 and TRBJ1-2, is DAGVTQSPTHLIKTRGQQVTLRCSPKSGHDTVSWYQQALGQGPQFIFQYYEEEERQRGNFPDRFSGHQFPNYSSELNVNALLLGDSALYLCDSNLKQGNNYGYTFGSGTRLTVV.

Note on this clonotype: Since a much larger clone is just one base distant, this may be a read error. This rearrangement joins TRBV5-6 to TRBJ2-2; D is possibly TRBD2 (5 bases). The CDR3 contains 14 residues. Germline CDR1 is SGHDT and CDR2 is YYEEEE. In nucleotides, the CDR3 is TGTGCCAGCAGCTTTGAGGGCCCCGCCGGGGAGCTGCTTTTT. Protein product: CASSFEGPAGELLF. The whole variable domain, remainder taken from reference TRBV5-6 and TRBJ2-2, is DAGVTQSPTHLIKTRGQQVTLRCSPKSGHDTVSWYQQALGQGPQFIFQYYEEEERQRGNFPDRFSGHQFPNYSSELNVNALLLGDSALYLCASSFEGPAGELLFGEGSRLTVL.